These 3 T cell receptor beta chains were all obtained from the same sample, sequenced in a study of cytomegalovirus exposure and HLA in healthy donors. Use of 60 Vbeta and 13 Jbeta primers characterized the PCR. This table comes from immunoSEQ multiplex PCR, and its TCRdb copy is limited to in-frame clones, with some not included. The data contain about 150,000 clones, 75% to 90% of them singletons. Sequenced: PBMCs. These receptors were taken from a boy between 2 and 10 years old in good health and CMV-seronegative.

This rearrangement joins TRBV6-4 to TRBJ2-1, with 14 nucleotides matching TRBD2. CDR3 length: 19 amino acids. V was pared by 0 bases and J by 6 bases, with 10 bases of the junction left unmatched. Germline V gene sequence: CDR1 MRHNA, CDR2 SNTAGT. The CDR3 reads CASSDSGLAGAFPPNEQFF. CDR3 coding DNA: TGTGCCAGCAGTGACTCGGGACTAGCGGGGGCCTTTCCCCCCAATGAGCAGTTCTTC.

The chain couples TRBV19 to TRBJ1-6, with D possibly matching TRBD1 (5 bases). V was cut by 4 bases and J by 6 bases, with 10 bases left in between. CDR3 length: 14 residues. The germline gives CDR1 LNHDA, CDR2 SQIVND (reference sequence). CDR3 sequence: CASSKDKINSPLHF. CDR3 bases: TGTGCCAGTAGTAAGGACAAGATTAATTCACCCCTCCACTTT.

The chain carries TRBV14 and TRBJ2-1; 10 bases are shared with TRBD1. From germline, CDR1 is SGHDN and CDR2 FVKESK. The CDR3 runs 19 residues. Trimming cost V 1 base and J 8 bases; bases outside gene matches: 17. In DNA, the CDR3 is TGTGCCAGCAGCCAAGTTCTTAACCCGACAGGGGGCGCAAGTTATGAGCAGTTCTTC. Protein product: CASSQVLNPTGGASYEQFF.